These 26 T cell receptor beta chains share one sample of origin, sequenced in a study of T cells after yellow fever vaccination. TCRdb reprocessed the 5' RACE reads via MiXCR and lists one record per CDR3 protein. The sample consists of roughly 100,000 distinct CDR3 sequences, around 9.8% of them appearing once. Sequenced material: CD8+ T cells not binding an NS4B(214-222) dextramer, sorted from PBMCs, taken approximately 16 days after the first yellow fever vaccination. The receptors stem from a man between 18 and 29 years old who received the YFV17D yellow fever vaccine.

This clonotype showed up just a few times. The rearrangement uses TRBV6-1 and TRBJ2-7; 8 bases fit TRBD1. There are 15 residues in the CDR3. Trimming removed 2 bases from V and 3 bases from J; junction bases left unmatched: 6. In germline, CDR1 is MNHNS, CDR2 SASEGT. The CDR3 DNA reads TGTGCCAGCAGTGAATGGGAGACAGGGGACTACGAGCAGTACGTC. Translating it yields CASSEWETGDYEQYV.

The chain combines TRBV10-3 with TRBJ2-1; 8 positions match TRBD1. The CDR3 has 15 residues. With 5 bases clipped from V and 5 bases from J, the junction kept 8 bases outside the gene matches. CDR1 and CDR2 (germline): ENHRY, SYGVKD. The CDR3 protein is CAISNPGQVHNEQFF. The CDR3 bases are TGTGCCATCAGTAATCCGGGACAGGTACACAATGAGCAGTTCTTC.

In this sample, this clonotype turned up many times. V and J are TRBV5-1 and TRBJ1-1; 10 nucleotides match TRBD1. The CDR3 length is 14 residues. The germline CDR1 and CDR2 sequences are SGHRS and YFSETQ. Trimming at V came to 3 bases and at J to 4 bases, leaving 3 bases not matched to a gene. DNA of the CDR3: TGCGCCAGCAGCTGGACAGGGGGTAGCACTGAAGCTTTCTTT. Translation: CASSWTGGSTEAFF. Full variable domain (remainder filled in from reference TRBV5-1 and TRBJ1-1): KAGVTQTPRYLIKTRGQQVTLSCSPISGHRSVSWYQQTPGQGLQFLFEYFSETQRNKGNFPGRFSGRQFSNSRSEMNVSTLELGDSALYLCASSWTGGSTEAFFGQGTRLTVV.

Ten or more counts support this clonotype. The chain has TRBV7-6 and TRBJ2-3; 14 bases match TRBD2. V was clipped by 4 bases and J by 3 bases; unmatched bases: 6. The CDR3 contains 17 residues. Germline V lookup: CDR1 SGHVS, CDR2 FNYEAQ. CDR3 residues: CASSSWTSGGITDTQYF. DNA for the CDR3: TGTGCCAGCAGCTCGTGGACTAGCGGGGGGATAACAGATACGCAGTATTTT.

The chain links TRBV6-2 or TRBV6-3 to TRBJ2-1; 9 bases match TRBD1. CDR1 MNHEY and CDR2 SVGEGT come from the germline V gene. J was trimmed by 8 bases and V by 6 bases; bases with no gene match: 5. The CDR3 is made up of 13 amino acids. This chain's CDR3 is CASSLTGGHEQFF. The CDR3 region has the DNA TGTGCCAGCAGCCTCACAGGGGGCCATGAGCAGTTCTTC.

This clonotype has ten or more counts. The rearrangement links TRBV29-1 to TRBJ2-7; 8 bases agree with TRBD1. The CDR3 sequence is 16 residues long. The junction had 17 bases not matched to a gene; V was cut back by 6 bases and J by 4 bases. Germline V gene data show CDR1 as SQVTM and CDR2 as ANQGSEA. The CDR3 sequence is CSVSWTGSQGFYEQYF. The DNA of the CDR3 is TGCAGCGTGAGCTGGACAGGGAGTCAGGGGTTTTACGAGCAGTACTTC.

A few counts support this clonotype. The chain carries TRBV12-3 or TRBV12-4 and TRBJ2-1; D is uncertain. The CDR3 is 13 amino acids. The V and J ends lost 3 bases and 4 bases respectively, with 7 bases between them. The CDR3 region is CASSFTRYNEQFF. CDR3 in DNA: TGTGCCAGCAGTTTTACACGGTACAATGAGCAGTTCTTC.

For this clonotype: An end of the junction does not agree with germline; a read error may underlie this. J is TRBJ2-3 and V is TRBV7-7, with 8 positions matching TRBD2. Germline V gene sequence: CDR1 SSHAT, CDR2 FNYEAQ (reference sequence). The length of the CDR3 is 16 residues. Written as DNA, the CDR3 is TGTGCTAGCAGCTTAGCCGGCGGGGGGACCACAGATACGCAGTATTTT. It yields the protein CASSLAGGGTTDTQYF. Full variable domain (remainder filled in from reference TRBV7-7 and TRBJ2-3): GAGVSQSPRYKVTKRGQDVTLRCDPISSHATLYWYQQALGQGPEFLTYFNYEAQPDKSGLPSDRFSAERPEGSISTLTIQRTEQRDSAMYRCASSLAGGGTTDTQYFGPGTRLTVL.

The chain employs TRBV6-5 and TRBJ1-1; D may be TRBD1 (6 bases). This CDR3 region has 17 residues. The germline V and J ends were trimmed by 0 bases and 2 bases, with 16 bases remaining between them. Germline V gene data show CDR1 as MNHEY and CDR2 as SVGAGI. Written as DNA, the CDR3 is TGTGCCAGCAGTTACTCATTTGAATCGGGGACAAACACTGAAGCTTTCTTT. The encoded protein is CASSYSFESGTNTEAFF.

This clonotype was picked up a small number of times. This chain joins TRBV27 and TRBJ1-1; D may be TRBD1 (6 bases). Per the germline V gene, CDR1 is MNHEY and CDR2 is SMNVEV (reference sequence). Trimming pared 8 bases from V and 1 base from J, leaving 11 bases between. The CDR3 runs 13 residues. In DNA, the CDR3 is TGTGCCAGCTCAGGGGACGGGAACACTGAAGCTTTCTTT. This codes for CASSGDGNTEAFF.

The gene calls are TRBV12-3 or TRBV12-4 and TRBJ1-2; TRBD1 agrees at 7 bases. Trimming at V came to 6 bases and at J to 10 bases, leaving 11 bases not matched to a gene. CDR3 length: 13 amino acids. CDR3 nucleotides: TGTGCCAGCAGCCCGGGACAGTTCTTATTCTACACCTTC. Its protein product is CASSPGQFLFYTF.

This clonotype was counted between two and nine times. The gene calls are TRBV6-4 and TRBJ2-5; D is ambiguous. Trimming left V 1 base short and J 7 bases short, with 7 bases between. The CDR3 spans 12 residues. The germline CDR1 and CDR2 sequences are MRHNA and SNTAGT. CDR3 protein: CASSDYYGTQYF. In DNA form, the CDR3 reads TGTGCCAGCAGTGACTACTACGGGACCCAGTACTTC.

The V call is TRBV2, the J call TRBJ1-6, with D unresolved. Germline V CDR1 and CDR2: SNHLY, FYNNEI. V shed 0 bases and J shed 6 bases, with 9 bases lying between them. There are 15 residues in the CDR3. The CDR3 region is CASSEAPRSNSPLHF. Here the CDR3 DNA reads TGTGCCAGCAGTGAAGCGCCCAGGTCTAATTCACCCCTCCACTTT.

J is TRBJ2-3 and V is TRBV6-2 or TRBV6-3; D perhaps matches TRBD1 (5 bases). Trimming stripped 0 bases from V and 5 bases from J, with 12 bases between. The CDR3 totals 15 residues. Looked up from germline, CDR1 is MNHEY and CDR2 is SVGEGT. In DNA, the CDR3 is TGTGCCAGCAGTTACTCAGCAGGGCTTCAAGATACGCAGTATTTT. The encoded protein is CASSYSAGLQDTQYF.

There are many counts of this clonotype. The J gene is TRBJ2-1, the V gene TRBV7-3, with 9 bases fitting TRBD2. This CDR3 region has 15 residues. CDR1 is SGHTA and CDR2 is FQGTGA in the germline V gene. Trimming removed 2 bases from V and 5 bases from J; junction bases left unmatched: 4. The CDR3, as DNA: TGTGCCAGCAGCTTATTGGCGGGGGGGCACAATGAGCAGTTCTTC. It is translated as CASSLLAGGHNEQFF.

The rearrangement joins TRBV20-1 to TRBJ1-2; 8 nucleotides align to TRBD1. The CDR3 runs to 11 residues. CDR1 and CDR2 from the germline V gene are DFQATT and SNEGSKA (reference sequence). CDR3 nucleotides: TGCGGACTGGACAGGGAATATGGCTACACCTTC. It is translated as CGLDREYGYTF.

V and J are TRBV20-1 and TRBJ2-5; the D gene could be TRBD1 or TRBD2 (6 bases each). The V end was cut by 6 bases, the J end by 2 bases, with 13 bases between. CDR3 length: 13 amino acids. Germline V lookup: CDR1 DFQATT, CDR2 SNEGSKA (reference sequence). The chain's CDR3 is CSAGGSIQETQYF. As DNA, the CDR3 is TGCAGTGCCGGGGGCTCTATTCAAGAGACCCAGTACTTC.

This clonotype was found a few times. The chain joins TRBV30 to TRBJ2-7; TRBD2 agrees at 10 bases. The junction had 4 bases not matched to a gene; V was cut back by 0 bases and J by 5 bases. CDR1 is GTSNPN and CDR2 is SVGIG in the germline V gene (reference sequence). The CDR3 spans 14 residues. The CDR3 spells CAWSVLAGAHEQYF. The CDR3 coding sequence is TGTGCCTGGAGTGTTCTAGCGGGGGCCCACGAGCAGTACTTC.

CDR3 residues: CASSIGRGSTDTQYF. As DNA, the CDR3 is TGTGCCAGTAGTATAGGGCGGGGTAGCACAGATACGCAGTATTTT. V and J are TRBV19 and TRBJ2-3, with D maybe TRBD2 (6 bases). V was clipped by 1 base and J by 0 bases, with 8 bases between them. Germline CDR1 LNHDA, CDR2 SQIVND (reference sequence). The CDR3 runs 15 residues.

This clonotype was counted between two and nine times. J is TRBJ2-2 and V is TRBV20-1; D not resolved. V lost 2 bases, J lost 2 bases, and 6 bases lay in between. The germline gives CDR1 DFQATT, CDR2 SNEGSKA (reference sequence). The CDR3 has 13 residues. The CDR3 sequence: CSARKSNTGELFF. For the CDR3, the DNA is TGCAGTGCTAGAAAATCTAACACCGGGGAGCTGTTTTTT.

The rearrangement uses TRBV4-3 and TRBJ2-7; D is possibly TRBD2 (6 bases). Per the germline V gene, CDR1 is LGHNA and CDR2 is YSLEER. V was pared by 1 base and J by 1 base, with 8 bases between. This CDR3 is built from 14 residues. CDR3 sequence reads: CASSQVGGSYEQYF. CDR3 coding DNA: TGCGCCAGCAGCCAAGTGGGAGGATCCTACGAGCAGTACTTC.

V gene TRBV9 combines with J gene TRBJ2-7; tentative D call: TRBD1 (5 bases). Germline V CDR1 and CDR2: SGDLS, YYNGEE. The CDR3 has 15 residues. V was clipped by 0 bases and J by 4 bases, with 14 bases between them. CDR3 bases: TGTGCCAGCAGCGTAGATGGGGCCAGTTTTTACGAGCAGTACTTC. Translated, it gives CASSVDGASFYEQYF.

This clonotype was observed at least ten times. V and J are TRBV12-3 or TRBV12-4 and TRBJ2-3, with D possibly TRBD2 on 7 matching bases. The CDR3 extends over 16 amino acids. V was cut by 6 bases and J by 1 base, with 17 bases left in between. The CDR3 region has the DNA TGTGCCAGCAGCCAACTGGGGGGGGCCGGCACAGATACGCAGTATTTT. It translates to CASSQLGGAGTDTQYF.

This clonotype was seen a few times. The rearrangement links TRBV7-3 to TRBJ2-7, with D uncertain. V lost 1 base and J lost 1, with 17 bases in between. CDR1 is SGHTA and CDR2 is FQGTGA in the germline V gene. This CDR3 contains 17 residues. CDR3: CASSLRAGTESSYEQYV. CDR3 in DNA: TGTGCCAGCAGCTTAAGGGCCGGTACAGAGAGTTCCTACGAGCAGTACGTC.

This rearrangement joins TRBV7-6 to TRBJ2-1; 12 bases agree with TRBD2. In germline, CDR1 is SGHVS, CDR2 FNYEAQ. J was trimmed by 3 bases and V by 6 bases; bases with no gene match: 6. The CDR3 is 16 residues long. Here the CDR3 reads CASSPSGGALYNEQFF. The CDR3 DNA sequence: TGTGCCAGCAGTCCTAGCGGGGGGGCCCTCTACAATGAGCAGTTCTTC.

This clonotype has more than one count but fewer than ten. CDR3: CASSPAGGNQPQHF. CDR3 DNA: TGTGCCAGCAGCCCGGCCGGAGGCAATCAGCCCCAGCATTTT. The genes are TRBV12-3 or TRBV12-4 and TRBJ1-5, with D uncertain. The CDR3 contains 14 residues. V lost 6 bases, J lost 2 bases, and 11 bases lay in between.